This entry describes one TCR beta chain. cDNA came from 0.5 to 1 ug RNA primed by random hexamers. TCRdb ran MiXCR on the immunoSEQ multiplex PCR reads and lists one entry per CDR3 protein. The sample includes 71,000 or so distinct CDR3 sequences, 93% of them seen just once. This entry belongs to a study of CD8 T cells in Susac syndrome. Germline V gives CDR1 DFQATT, CDR2 SNEGSKA (reference sequence). This CDR3 comprises 16 residues. The trim removed 3 bases at V and 6 bases at J, leaving 14 bases unmatched. Sequenced material: CD4+ T cells from PBMCs. J is TRBJ2-3 and V is TRBV20-1, with TRBD2 matching over 8 bases. This receptor was taken from a human donor with Susac syndrome. The CDR3 protein is CSASMSYRGGPDTQYF. CDR3 coding DNA: TGCAGTGCTAGTATGTCATATCGGGGGGGCCCCGATACGCAGTATTTT.